This passage covers 8 T cell receptor beta chains from one sample sequenced in a study of CD8 T cells in ankylosing spondylitis. The study, taken as a whole, reports: A motif of roughly eight highly homologous TCR beta variants was seen as apparently characteristic of ankylosing spondylitis blood.

TCRdb recomputed calls from the 5' RACE reads with MiXCR, one row per CDR3 protein. Of about 130,000 distinct CDR3 sequences listed, roughly a sixth are singletons. Their cognate antigens are unknown. The sample consisted of blood, either unsorted or a sorted T cell fraction (not recorded which). These TCRs come from a male donor with ankylosing spondylitis.

This rearrangement joins TRBV28 to TRBJ2-7; TRBD1 matches at 10 bases. This CDR3 region has 15 residues. Germline CDR1 MDHEN, CDR2 SYDVKM. J was trimmed by 4 bases and V by 6 bases; bases with no gene match: 9. The CDR3 loop reads CASRYHRDRGYEQYF. The CDR3 DNA is TGTGCCAGCAGGTATCACCGGGACAGGGGTTACGAGCAGTACTTC.

This clonotype showed up just a few times. The genes are TRBV4-1 and TRBJ2-3, with TRBD1 as a possible D gene (6 bases). The CDR3 has 16 amino acids. Trimming removed 6 bases from V and 11 bases from J, with 27 bases in between. Germline-derived CDR1 and CDR2 are MGHRA and YSYEKL. The CDR3 region is CASSPFNRVSPRRQYF. The CDR3 coding sequence is TGCGCCAGCAGTCCCTTTAACAGGGTATCCCCTAGAAGGCAGTATTTT.

The chain couples TRBV5-4 to TRBJ2-6; 13 bases fit TRBD2. The CDR3 runs 17 residues. V was clipped by 4 bases and J by 4 bases; unmatched bases: 5. Germline values: CDR1 SGHNT, CDR2 YYREEE (reference sequence). DNA of the CDR3: TGTGCCAGCAGCAGACTAGCGGGAGGTTCCGGGGCCAACGTCCTGACTTTC. This gives the protein CASSRLAGGSGANVLTF.

This clonotype appeared a few times. V is TRBV20-1 and J is TRBJ2-2; 8 bases fit TRBD2. This CDR3 is built from 15 residues. The V and J ends lost 6 bases and 2 bases, in that order; junction bases with no gene match: 8. CDR1 is DFQATT and CDR2 is SNEGSKA in the germline V gene (reference sequence). The DNA of the CDR3 is TGCAGTGCCATCCCAGCGGGAGATAACACCGGGGAGCTGTTTTTT. Its translation is CSAIPAGDNTGELFF.

In this sample, this clonotype turned up a few times. J is TRBJ1-3 and V is TRBV9; D uncertain. The CDR3 spans 17 residues. The germline V gene encodes CDR1 SGDLS and CDR2 YYNGEE. The V and J ends lost 0 bases and 4 bases respectively, with 17 bases between them. The CDR3 loop is CASSVGGERARGNTIYF. Written as DNA, the CDR3 is TGTGCCAGCAGCGTAGGAGGCGAGAGGGCCAGAGGAAACACCATATATTTT.

This clonotype came up many times. This chain uses TRBV29-1 with TRBJ1-1; 7 positions agree with TRBD1. V dropped 3 bases and J dropped 0; count of bases not matched to a gene: 10. CDR3 length equals 16 residues. The germline CDR1 and CDR2 sequences are SQVTM and ANQGSEA. CDR3 sequence reads: CSVEGQSFGMNTEAFF. The CDR3 DNA reads as TGCAGCGTTGAGGGACAGAGTTTCGGAATGAACACTGAAGCTTTCTTT.

This clonotype was counted only a few times. The chain has TRBV7-9 and TRBJ2-1; D ambiguous. Germline V CDR1 and CDR2: SEHNR, FQNEAQ (reference sequence). V shed 5 bases and J shed 5 bases, with 13 bases lying between them. The CDR3 spans 14 residues. CDR3 region: CASSPFRENNEQFF. The DNA of the CDR3 is TGTGCCAGCAGCCCCTTTCGCGAAAACAATGAGCAGTTCTTC. Full variable domain (rest looked up from reference TRBV7-9 and TRBJ2-1): DTGVSQNPRHKITKRGQNVTFRCDPISEHNRLYWYRQTLGQGPEFLTYFQNEAQLEKSRLLSDRFSAERPKGSFSTLEIQRTEQGDSAMYLCASSPFRENNEQFFGPGTRLTVL.

The rearrangement uses TRBV29-1 and TRBJ2-1, with 9 positions matching TRBD1. Germline-derived CDR1 and CDR2 are SQVTM and ANQGSEA. This CDR3 is 16 amino acids long. Germline trimming cut 3 bases from V and 5 bases from J; bases unmatched to any gene: 11. This chain's CDR3 is CSVEGVRDRVNNEQFF. CDR3 nucleotides: TGCAGCGTTGAGGGGGTCCGGGACAGGGTCAACAATGAGCAGTTCTTC.